This T cell receptor (beta chain) is from a study of T cell repertoires in cytomegalovirus infection. Study context: Matching HLA type and CMV infection were both indicated by public TCR beta signatures. General study results and limits: People with CMV and the relevant HLA were identified by cumulative public TCR beta family frequency. In two of eight donors, the top clonotype was HLA-C-restricted CMV-specific.

V was trimmed by 2 bases and J by 2 bases, leaving 13 bases between them. This CDR3 is built from 14 residues. CDR1 and CDR2 (germline): SQVTM, ANQGSEA. A remark on this clonotype: Antigen: not known.

TCRdb called the reads again in MiXCR, with one record for every CDR3 protein. Among 250,000 or so distinct CDR3 sequences, over 15% were seen once, and the ten largest hold roughly 50%. The chain combines TRBV29-1 with TRBJ2-7, with D unclear. This sequence originates from a human donor in good health (CMV status not recorded). Some clones in this sample may be carry-over from other donors' samples. Sequencing input: CD8+ T cells from PBMCs. CDR3 sequence (DNA): TGCAGCGTTGAATCGTCGGTGCAGCCCTACGAGCAGTACTTC. This gives the protein CSVESSVQPYEQYF.